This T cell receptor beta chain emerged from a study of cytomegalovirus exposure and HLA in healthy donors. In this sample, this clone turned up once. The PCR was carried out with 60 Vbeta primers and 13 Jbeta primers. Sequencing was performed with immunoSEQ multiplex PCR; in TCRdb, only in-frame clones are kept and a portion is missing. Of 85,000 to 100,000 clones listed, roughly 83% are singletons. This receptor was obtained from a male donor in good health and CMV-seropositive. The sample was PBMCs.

Here the CDR3 DNA reads TGCGCCAGCAGCCCGACTAGCGGTTTCAACACCGGGGAGCTGTTTTTT. This gives the protein CASSPTSGFNTGELFF. The chain recombines TRBV5-1 with TRBJ2-2; TRBD2 matches at 9 bases. Per the germline V gene, CDR1 is SGHRS and CDR2 is YFSETQ. Trimming removed 4 bases from V and 2 bases from J; junction bases left unmatched: 6. The CDR3 totals 16 residues.